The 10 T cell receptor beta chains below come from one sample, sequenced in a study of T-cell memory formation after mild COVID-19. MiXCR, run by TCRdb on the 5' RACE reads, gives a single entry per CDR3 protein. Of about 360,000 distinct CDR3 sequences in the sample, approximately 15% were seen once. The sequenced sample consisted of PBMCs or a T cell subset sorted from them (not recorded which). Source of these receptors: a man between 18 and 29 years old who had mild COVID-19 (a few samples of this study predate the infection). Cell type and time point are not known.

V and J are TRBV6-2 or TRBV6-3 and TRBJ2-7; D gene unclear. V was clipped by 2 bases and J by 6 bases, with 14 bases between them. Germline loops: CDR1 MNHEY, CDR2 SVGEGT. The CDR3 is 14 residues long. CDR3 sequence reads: CASSYNYLPLEQYV. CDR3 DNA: TGTGCCAGCAGTTACAACTACCTGCCTCTCGAGCAGTACGTC.

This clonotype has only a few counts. The chain's CDR3 is CASSQDNWGEGPDTQYF. CDR3 nucleotide sequence: TGCGCCAGCAGCCAAGATAACTGGGGAGAAGGGCCAGATACGCAGTATTTT. The chain recombines TRBV4-3 with TRBJ2-3; perhaps TRBD2 as D (5 bases). Trimming took 0 bases from V and 4 from J, leaving 17 bases between them. In germline, CDR1 is LGHNA, CDR2 YSLEER. This CDR3 comprises 17 residues.

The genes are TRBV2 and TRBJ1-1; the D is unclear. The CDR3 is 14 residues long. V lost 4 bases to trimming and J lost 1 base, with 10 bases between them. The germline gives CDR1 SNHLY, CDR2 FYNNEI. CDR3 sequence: CASSVRTSNTEAFF. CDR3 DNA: TGTGCCAGCAGTGTACGAACCTCGAACACTGAAGCTTTCTTT.

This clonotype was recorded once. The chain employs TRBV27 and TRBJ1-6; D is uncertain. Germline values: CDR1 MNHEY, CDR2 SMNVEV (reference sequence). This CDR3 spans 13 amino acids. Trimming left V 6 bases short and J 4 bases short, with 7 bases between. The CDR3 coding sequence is TGTGCCAGCAGCCGACATTATAATTCACCCCTCCACTTT. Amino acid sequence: CASSRHYNSPLHF.

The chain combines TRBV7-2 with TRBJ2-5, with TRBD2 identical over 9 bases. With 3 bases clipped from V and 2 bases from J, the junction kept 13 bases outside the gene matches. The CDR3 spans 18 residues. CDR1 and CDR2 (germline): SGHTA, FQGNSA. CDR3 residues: CASSLLSGGHVIQETQYF. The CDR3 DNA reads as TGTGCCAGCAGCTTGCTCAGCGGGGGGCATGTGATACAAGAGACCCAGTACTTC.

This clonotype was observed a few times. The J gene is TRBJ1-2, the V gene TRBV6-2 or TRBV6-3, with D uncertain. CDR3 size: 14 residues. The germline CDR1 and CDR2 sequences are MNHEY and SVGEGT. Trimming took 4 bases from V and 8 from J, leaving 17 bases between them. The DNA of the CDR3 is TGTGCCAGCAGTTCACCCGACGGCCCCGAGGGCTACACCTTC. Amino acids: CASSSPDGPEGYTF.

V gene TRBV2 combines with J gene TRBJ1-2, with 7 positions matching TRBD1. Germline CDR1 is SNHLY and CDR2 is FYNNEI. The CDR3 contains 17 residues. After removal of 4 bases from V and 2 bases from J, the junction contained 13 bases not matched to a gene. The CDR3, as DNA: TGTGCCAGCAGTGTCAGTACCGGGACAGAGGAAAACTATGGCTACACCTTC. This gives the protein CASSVSTGTEENYGYTF.

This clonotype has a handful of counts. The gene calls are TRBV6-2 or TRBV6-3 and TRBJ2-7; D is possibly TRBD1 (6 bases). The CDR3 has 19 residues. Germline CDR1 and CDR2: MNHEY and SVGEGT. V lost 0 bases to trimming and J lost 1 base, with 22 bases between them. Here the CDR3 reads CASSYSPNADSEPSYEQYV. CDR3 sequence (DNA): TGTGCCAGCAGTTACTCCCCTAACGCGGACAGTGAGCCTTCCTACGAGCAGTACGTC.

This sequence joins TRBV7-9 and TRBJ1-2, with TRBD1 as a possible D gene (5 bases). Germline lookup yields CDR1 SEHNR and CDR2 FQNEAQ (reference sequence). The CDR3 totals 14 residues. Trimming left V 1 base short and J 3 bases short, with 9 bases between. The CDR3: CASSLDGGHYGYTF. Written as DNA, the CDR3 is TGTGCCAGCAGCTTAGATGGGGGTCACTATGGCTACACCTTC.

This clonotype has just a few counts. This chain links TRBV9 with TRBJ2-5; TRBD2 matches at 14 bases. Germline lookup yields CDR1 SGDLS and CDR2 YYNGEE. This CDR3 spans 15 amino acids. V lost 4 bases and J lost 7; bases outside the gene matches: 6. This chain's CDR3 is CASSPGTSGGVTQYF. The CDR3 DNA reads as TGTGCCAGCAGCCCCGGGACTAGCGGGGGCGTGACCCAGTACTTC.